The 32 T cell receptor beta chains below all came from one sample that was sequenced in a study of blood T cell repertoires in COVID-19. Assay used: immunoSEQ multiplex PCR; TCRdb lists only in-frame clones, some missing. In the table there are 98,000 or so clones, about three quarters of which are singletons. The sequenced sample was peripheral blood. Receptors originate from a woman in her 40s with acute or convalescent COVID-19.

This chain links TRBV5-4 with TRBJ2-2; 7 bases map to TRBD2. V gave up 3 bases and J gave up 4 bases; unmatched junction bases: 6. Germline CDR1 is SGHNT and CDR2 is YYREEE (reference sequence). The CDR3 loop spans 15 amino acids. Written as DNA, the CDR3 is TGTGCCAGCAGCTACCCTCCGGGGGGCACCGGGGAGCTGTTTTTT. Its protein is CASSYPPGGTGELFF.

J is TRBJ1-1 and V is TRBV28, with 8 nucleotides matching TRBD1. Germline loops: CDR1 MDHEN, CDR2 SYDVKM. Trimming removed 3 bases from V and 5 bases from J; junction bases left unmatched: 8. The CDR3 loop spans 15 amino acids. The CDR3 bases are TGTGCCAGCAGTTTGTCCAGCAGGGGGCGGACTGAAGCTTTCTTT. This codes for CASSLSSRGRTEAFF.

The chain uses TRBV28 and TRBJ2-4, with TRBD2 matching over 11 bases. The J segment lost 6 bases and the V segment lost 2 bases, leaving 0 bases of the junction unmatched. CDR1 and CDR2 from the germline V gene are MDHEN and SYDVKM. The CDR3 totals 14 residues. The CDR3 sequence: CASSLLAGGNIQYF. Written as DNA, the CDR3 is TGTGCCAGCAGTTTACTAGCGGGGGGAAACATTCAGTACTTC.

The rearrangement joins TRBV5-1 to TRBJ2-2; TRBD2 agrees at 12 bases. The CDR3 is 16 amino acids. From germline, CDR1 is SGHRS and CDR2 YFSETQ. Trimming took 4 bases from V and 4 from J; bases not matched to a gene: 5. The CDR3 region is CASSLRTSGVTGELFF. As DNA, the CDR3 is TGCGCCAGCAGCCTAAGGACTAGCGGGGTCACCGGGGAGCTGTTTTTT.

In its sample, this clone was seen once. This chain connects TRBV5-4 to TRBJ1-2, with TRBD1 matching 10 bases. Germline CDR1 is SGHNT and CDR2 is YYREEE (reference sequence). V trimming: 3 bases; J trimming: 6 bases; junction bases outside the gene matches: 5. CDR3 length: 14 amino acids. CDR3 nucleotides: TGTGCCAGCAGCTGGGACAGGGGAGGTAATGGCTACACCTTC. Protein product: CASSWDRGGNGYTF.

The chain has TRBV11-2 and TRBJ2-5; D might be TRBD1 (5 bases). Trimming stripped 5 bases from V and 2 bases from J, with 9 bases between. CDR1 SGHAT and CDR2 FQNNGV come from the germline V gene. The CDR3 totals 13 residues. CDR3 residues: CASSRTPQETQYF. For the CDR3, the DNA is TGTGCCAGCAGCCGGACACCTCAAGAGACCCAGTACTTC.

V gene TRBV30 combines with J gene TRBJ1-2; 8 nucleotides agree with TRBD1. The junction had 20 bases not matched to a gene; V was cut back by 1 base and J by 7 bases. The CDR3 is made up of 18 amino acids. Germline CDR1 is GTSNPN and CDR2 is SVGIG (reference sequence). The CDR3 is CAWSALSGTGFLRGGYTF. Here the CDR3 DNA reads TGTGCCTGGAGTGCTCTATCCGGGACAGGTTTTCTTCGGGGTGGCTACACCTTC.

The rearrangement joins TRBV10-3 to TRBJ2-7, with 11 bases matching TRBD2. After removal of 9 bases from V and 3 bases from J, the junction contained 4 bases not matched to a gene. In germline, CDR1 is ENHRY, CDR2 SYGVKD. The CDR3 is 13 amino acids. The CDR3 sequence is CAISGGAVYEQYF. The CDR3 coding sequence is TGTGCCATTAGCGGGGGGGCGGTCTACGAGCAGTACTTC.

This chain connects TRBV30 to TRBJ1-1; the D is unclear. V was trimmed by 2 bases and J by 1 base, leaving 14 bases between them. The CDR3 is made up of 15 amino acids. Germline loops: CDR1 GTSNPN, CDR2 SVGIG (reference sequence). CDR3 nucleotides: TGTGCCTGGAGTAGTAGACTCCCGCCGAACACTGAAGCTTTCTTT. This sequence encodes CAWSSRLPPNTEAFF.

This clone was detected only a few times. This chain uses TRBV19 with TRBJ2-3; unclear D gene. V lost 7 bases and J 4 bases, leaving 15 bases between the germline ends. CDR3 length: 14 amino acids. Germline V gene sequence: CDR1 LNHDA, CDR2 SQIVND (reference sequence). In DNA, the CDR3 is TGTGCCAGTACAGAAATAGCAAAGCCAGATACGCAGTATTTT. Protein sequence: CASTEIAKPDTQYF.

The chain has TRBV18 and TRBJ1-5, with D unresolved. CDR1 is KGHSH, CDR2 LQKENI, per germline. CDR3 size: 14 residues. V was cut by 6 bases and J by 0 bases, with 9 bases left in between. The CDR3 sequence: CASSPIDSNQPQHF. The CDR3 DNA is TGTGCCAGCTCCCCGATAGATAGCAATCAGCCCCAGCATTTT.

The chain has TRBV19 and TRBJ1-1; 7 nucleotides align to TRBD1. The CDR3 is 13 amino acids. Trimming took 7 bases from V and 8 from J; bases not matched to a gene: 10. CDR1 and CDR2 (germline): LNHDA, SQIVND (reference sequence). CDR3 bases: TGTGCCAGTACCATAACAGGGGCTCCGGAAGCTTTCTTT. Protein: CASTITGAPEAFF.

In this sample, this clone turned up a few times. This rearrangement joins TRBV30 to TRBJ1-2; D possibly corresponds to TRBD1 (5 bases). Germline V gene lookup returns CDR1 GTSNPN and CDR2 SVGIG (reference sequence). V lost 4 bases, J lost 7 bases, and 13 bases lay in between. CDR3 length: 12 amino acids. CDR3 residues: CAWTPGGTGYTF. The CDR3 nucleotides read TGTGCCTGGACCCCGGGGGGAACTGGCTACACCTTC. The entire variable domain, with the rest obtained from reference TRBV30 and TRBJ1-2, is as follows: SQTIHQWPATLVQPVGSPLSLECTVEGTSNPNLYWYRQAAGRGLQLLFYSVGIGQISSEVPQNLSASRPQDRQFILSSKKLLLSDSGFYLCAWTPGGTGYTFGSGTRLTVV.

The V and J genes are TRBV19 and TRBJ1-2; weak D call: TRBD1 (6 bases). V was cut by 6 bases and J by 2 bases, with 16 bases left in between. The CDR3 consists of 15 residues. Germline CDR1 reads LNHDA; CDR2 reads SQIVND (reference sequence). DNA for the CDR3: TGTGCCAGTAGGTCTACACAGGGCAGGAACTATGGCTACACCTTC. Amino acid sequence: CASRSTQGRNYGYTF.

The chain joins TRBV27 to TRBJ2-1, with D perhaps matching TRBD2 (6 bases). The CDR3 loop spans 14 amino acids. V shed 6 bases and J shed 8 bases, with 17 bases lying between them. Germline V gives CDR1 MNHEY, CDR2 SMNVEV (reference sequence). The CDR3 is CASSLARSYDEQFF. CDR3 bases: TGTGCCAGCAGCCTAGCGAGGAGTTATGATGAGCAGTTCTTC.

The chain combines TRBV27 with TRBJ1-1; 10 bases agree with TRBD1. The CDR3 is 20 residues long. V lost 4 bases to trimming and J lost 0 bases; unmatched junction nucleotides: 17. Looked up from germline, CDR1 is MNHEY and CDR2 is SMNVEV (reference sequence). The CDR3 region is CASSSIPPTGGFHLNTEAFF. The CDR3 DNA reads as TGTGCCAGCAGTTCCATCCCCCCGACAGGGGGCTTTCATCTGAACACTGAAGCTTTCTTT.

CDR3 bases: TGTGCCAGCAGCTACGGACAGGGGGCAGGATCCTATAATTCACCCCTCCACTTT. Translation gives CASSYGQGAGSYNSPLHF. This chain links TRBV5-5 with TRBJ1-6, with TRBD1 matching over 11 bases. The CDR3 totals 18 residues. Trimming cost V 3 bases and J 1 base; bases outside gene matches: 6. CDR1 is SGHKS and CDR2 is YYEKEE in the germline V gene (reference sequence).

The chain combines TRBV4-2 with TRBJ2-1; 8 bases fit TRBD2. The germline V gene has CDR1 LGHNA and CDR2 YNFKEQ. CDR3 size: 16 residues. The J segment lost 3 bases and the V segment lost 0 bases, leaving 4 bases of the junction unmatched. CDR3 nucleotide sequence: TGTGCCAGCAGCCAAGATGACGGGACTAGCTACAATGAGCAGTTCTTC. This codes for CASSQDDGTSYNEQFF.

This clone has only a few counts. The V and J genes are TRBV7-2 and TRBJ2-2, with 7 bases aligning to TRBD2. Germline-derived CDR1 and CDR2 are SGHTA and FQGNSA. This CDR3 has 15 residues. The V segment lost 6 bases and the J segment 2 bases; nucleotides outside the gene matches: 6. As DNA, the CDR3 is TGTGCCAGCAGTCGCGGGGGATACAACACCGGGGAGCTGTTTTTT. This sequence encodes CASSRGGYNTGELFF.

The rearrangement uses TRBV9 and TRBJ1-1; D not resolved. CDR3 size: 14 residues. Trimming shortened V by 7 bases and J by 1 base, and 14 bases separated the two germline ends. The germline V gene encodes CDR1 SGDLS and CDR2 YYNGEE. Here the CDR3 reads CASSRSGGNTEAFF. The CDR3, as DNA: TGTGCCAGCTCCCGGTCGGGTGGGAACACTGAAGCTTTCTTT.

The chain has TRBV9 and TRBJ1-2; D gene ambiguous. The V gene's germline CDR1 is SGDLS and CDR2 YYNGEE. There are 14 residues in the CDR3. Trimming shortened V by 0 bases and J by 6 bases, and 12 bases separated the two germline ends. CDR3 residues: CASSVGTRSDGYTF. CDR3 sequence (DNA): TGTGCCAGCAGCGTAGGAACAAGATCCGATGGCTACACCTTC.

In its sample, this clone was seen a few times. The DNA for the CDR3 is TGCGCCAGCAGTGAGTTTGAGTACTTCTACGAGCAGTACTTC. Its protein is CASSEFEYFYEQYF. V usage is TRBV10-1 and J usage is TRBJ2-7; D remains unclear. There are 14 residues in the CDR3. Trimming cost V 1 base and J 3 bases, with 10 bases left between them. Germline CDR1 and CDR2: WNHNN and SYGVQD (reference sequence).

This sequence joins TRBV10-3 and TRBJ2-1; D call uncertain. Germline CDR1 reads ENHRY; CDR2 reads SYGVKD. V was clipped by 2 bases and J by 7 bases, with 6 bases between them. This CDR3 has 12 amino acids. This CDR3 reads CAISEADNEQFF. DNA for the CDR3: TGTGCCATCAGTGAGGCAGATAATGAGCAGTTCTTC.

The chain links TRBV19 to TRBJ1-5, with 7 bases fitting TRBD1. Germline V gene sequence: CDR1 LNHDA, CDR2 SQIVND (reference sequence). This CDR3 is built from 15 residues. Trimming at V came to 5 bases and at J to 6 bases, leaving 10 bases not matched to a gene. In nucleotides, the CDR3 is TGTGCCAGTAGTCCTTACGACAGGGACCGTCAGCCCCAGCATTTT. Protein product: CASSPYDRDRQPQHF.

The rearrangement uses TRBV6-4 and TRBJ2-4; the D gene is possibly TRBD2 (6 bases). Per germline, CDR1 MRHNA and CDR2 SNTAGT. V dropped 6 bases and J dropped 0 bases, with 12 bases sitting between them. This CDR3 contains 15 residues. The CDR3 reads CASRGGPIAKNIQYF. CDR3 DNA: TGTGCCAGCAGGGGGGGACCGATAGCCAAAAACATTCAGTACTTC.

This chain uses TRBV7-8 with TRBJ2-7; D perhaps matches TRBD1 (6 bases). Germline lookup yields CDR1 SGHVS and CDR2 FQNEAQ. V was shortened by 1 base and J by 6 bases, with 10 bases between the two germline ends. There are 13 residues in the CDR3. The CDR3 loop reads CASSLDQGREQYF. In DNA form, the CDR3 reads TGTGCCAGCAGCTTAGACCAGGGGCGCGAGCAGTACTTC.

The chain recombines TRBV19 with TRBJ2-5, with D perhaps TRBD1 (6 bases). Germline V gene lookup returns CDR1 LNHDA and CDR2 SQIVND (reference sequence). V lost 3 bases and J 6 bases, leaving 17 bases between the germline ends. This CDR3 is built from 15 residues. CDR3 DNA sequence: TGTGCCAGTAGTATTGGGGGCGGTTTAGGAAAGACCCAGTACTTC. This sequence encodes CASSIGGGLGKTQYF.

The chain has TRBV7-3 and TRBJ2-5, with 9 bases matching TRBD2. The ends lost 0 bases at V and 5 bases at J; junction bases unmatched: 7. This CDR3 comprises 16 residues. Germline-derived CDR1 and CDR2 are SGHTA and FQGTGA. CDR3 DNA: TGTGCCAGCAGCTTAACGGGCGGGGGGGCCGCGGAGACCCAGTACTTC. Protein: CASSLTGGGAAETQYF.

The V and J genes are TRBV5-3 and TRBJ2-1; perhaps TRBD2 as D (6 bases). TRBV5-3 is recorded as an ORF, its role being uncertain. V lost 0 bases to trimming and J lost 9 bases, with 10 bases between them. The CDR3 consists of 13 residues. In nucleotides, the CDR3 is TGTGCCAGAAGCTTGGGACTAGTCAGTGAGCAGTTCTTC. Translated: CARSLGLVSEQFF.

This clone was seen just once. This chain links TRBV5-1 with TRBJ1-2, with 8 bases lining up with TRBD1. The CDR3 extends over 12 amino acids. CDR1 and CDR2 from the germline V gene are SGHRS and YFSETQ. V trimming: 2 bases; J trimming: 6 bases; junction bases outside the gene matches: 0. The CDR3 coding sequence is TGCGCCAGCAGCTTACAGGGGGATGGCTACACCTTC. This encodes CASSLQGDGYTF. Filled out from reference TRBV5-1 and TRBJ1-2, the complete variable domain reads KAGVTQTPRYLIKTRGQQVTLSCSPISGHRSVSWYQQTPGQGLQFLFEYFSETQRNKGNFPGRFSGRQFSNSRSEMNVSTLELGDSALYLCASSLQGDGYTFGSGTRLTVV.

There are many counts of this clone. The chain links TRBV7-2 to TRBJ1-5; tentative D call: TRBD1 (6 bases). The CDR3 consists of 14 residues. From germline, CDR1 is SGHTA and CDR2 FQGNSA. V dropped 1 base and J dropped 3 bases, with 7 bases sitting between them. The CDR3 sequence: CASSLGGLNQPQHF. Written as DNA, the CDR3 is TGTGCCAGCAGCTTAGGGGGGCTCAATCAGCCCCAGCATTTT.

V usage is TRBV5-1 and J usage is TRBJ2-2; possibly TRBD1 for D (6 bases). Germline loops: CDR1 SGHRS, CDR2 YFSETQ. The CDR3 sequence is 14 residues long. V dropped 4 bases and J dropped 2 bases, with 9 bases sitting between them. The CDR3 DNA sequence: TGCGCCAGCAGCGGGGACACAAACACCGGGGAGCTGTTTTTT. It codes for CASSGDTNTGELFF. Together with reference TRBV5-1 and TRBJ2-2, the CDR3 gives the full variable domain: KAGVTQTPRYLIKTRGQQVTLSCSPISGHRSVSWYQQTPGQGLQFLFEYFSETQRNKGNFPGRFSGRQFSNSRSEMNVSTLELGDSALYLCASSGDTNTGELFFGEGSRLTVL.